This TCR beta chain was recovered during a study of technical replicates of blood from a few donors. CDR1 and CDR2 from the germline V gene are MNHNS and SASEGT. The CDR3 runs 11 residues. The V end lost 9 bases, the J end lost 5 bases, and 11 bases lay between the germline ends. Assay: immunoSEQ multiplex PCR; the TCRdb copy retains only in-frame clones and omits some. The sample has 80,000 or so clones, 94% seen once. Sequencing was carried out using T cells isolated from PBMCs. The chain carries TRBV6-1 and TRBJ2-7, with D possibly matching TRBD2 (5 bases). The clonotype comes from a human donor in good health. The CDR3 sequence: CASTGVNEQYF. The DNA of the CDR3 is TGTGCCAGTACCGGGGTGAACGAGCAGTACTTC.